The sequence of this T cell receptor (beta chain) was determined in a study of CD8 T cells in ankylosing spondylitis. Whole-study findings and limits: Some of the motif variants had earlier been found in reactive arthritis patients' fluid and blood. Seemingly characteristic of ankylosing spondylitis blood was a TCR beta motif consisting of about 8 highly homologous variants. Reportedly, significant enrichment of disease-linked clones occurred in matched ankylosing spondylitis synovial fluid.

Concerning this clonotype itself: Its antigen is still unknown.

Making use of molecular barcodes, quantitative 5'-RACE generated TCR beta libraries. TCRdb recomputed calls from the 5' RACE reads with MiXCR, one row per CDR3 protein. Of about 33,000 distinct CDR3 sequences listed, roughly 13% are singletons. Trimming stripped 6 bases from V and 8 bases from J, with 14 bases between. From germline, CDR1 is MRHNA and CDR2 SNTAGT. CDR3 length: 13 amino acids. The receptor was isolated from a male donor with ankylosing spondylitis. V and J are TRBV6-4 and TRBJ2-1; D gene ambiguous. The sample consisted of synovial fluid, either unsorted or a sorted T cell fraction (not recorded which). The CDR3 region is CASSETGRDEQFF. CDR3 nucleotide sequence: TGTGCCAGCAGCGAAACGGGCCGAGATGAGCAGTTCTTC.